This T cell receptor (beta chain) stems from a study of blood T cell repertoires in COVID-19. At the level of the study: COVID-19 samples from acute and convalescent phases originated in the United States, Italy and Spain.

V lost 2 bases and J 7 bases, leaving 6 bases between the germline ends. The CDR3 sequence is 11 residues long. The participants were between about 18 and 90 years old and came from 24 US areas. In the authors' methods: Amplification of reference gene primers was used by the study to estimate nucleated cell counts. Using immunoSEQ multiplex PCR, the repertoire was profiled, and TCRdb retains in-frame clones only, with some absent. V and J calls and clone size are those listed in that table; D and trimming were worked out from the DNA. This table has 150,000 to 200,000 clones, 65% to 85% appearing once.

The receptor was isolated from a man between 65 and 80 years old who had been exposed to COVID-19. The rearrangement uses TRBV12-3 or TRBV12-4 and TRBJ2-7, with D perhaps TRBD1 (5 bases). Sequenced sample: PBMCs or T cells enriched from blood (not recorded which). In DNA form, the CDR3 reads TGTGCCAGCAGTTTAAGACAGGAGCAGTACTTC. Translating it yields CASSLRQEQYF.